This T cell receptor (beta chain) emerged from a study of T cell responses to AZD1222 COVID-19 vaccine. CDR3 size: 13 residues. The ends were cut back, 4 bases at V and 5 bases at J, with 12 bases in the middle. Germline loops: CDR1 SGHRS, CDR2 YFSETQ. The method was immunoSEQ multiplex PCR; TCRdb's version includes in-frame clones alone and lacks a portion of them. The sample records about 140,000 clones, approximately 90% being singletons. Comments on this clone: Its cognate antigen is unknown.

Study-level points and caveats: Vaccine-associated CD4 TCRs ranged over spike, dominating at 160-218 and 743-854.

Second doses were pooled across both intervals (about 4 or about 12 weeks). J is TRBJ1-1 and V is TRBV5-1; D gene ambiguous. The receptor comes from an adult who received the AZD1222 COVID-19 vaccine. This specimen was peripheral blood, taken 28 days after the second AZD1222 dose. CDR3 sequence: CASSLGLGTEAFF. The CDR3, as DNA: TGCGCCAGCAGCCTCGGTCTGGGGACTGAAGCTTTCTTT.